The 2 T cell receptor beta chains in this list originate from one sample, sequenced in a study of blood T cell repertoires in COVID-19 (dated by TCRdb to 2018 to 2021). The receptor library was made with the immunoSEQ multiplex PCR assay. TCRdb carries this immuneACCESS record with in-frame sequences only. Its versions omit some clonotypes, under half of them owing to an unresolved V gene in the studies checked, with the rest unexplained. The sample has approximately 290,000 clones on record, almost 90% of them singletons. Of the sample, around 4.5% is held by the ten largest clones. The specimen was PBMCs or T cells enriched from blood (not recorded which). The receptors shown here come from a woman between 18 and 29 years old with acute COVID-19.

This chain joins TRBV5-1 and TRBJ1-2; TRBD1 agrees at 11 bases. Germline V gene lookup returns CDR1 SGHRS and CDR2 YFSETQ. The CDR3 is 16 amino acids. V gave up 4 bases and J gave up 4 bases; unmatched junction bases: 9. CDR3 sequence: CASSAAGQGVGYGYTF. CDR3 coding DNA: TGCGCCAGCAGCGCTGCGGGACAGGGGGTGGGCTATGGCTACACCTTC.

The count of this clone is one. The chain has TRBV29-1 and TRBJ2-7; TRBD1 agrees at 8 bases. V was pared by 7 bases and J by 5 bases, with 1 base of the junction left unmatched. Per the germline V gene, CDR1 is SQVTM and CDR2 is ANQGSEA. The CDR3 runs to 10 residues. The CDR3 sequence: CSAQGDEQYF. In nucleotides, the CDR3 is TGCAGCGCACAGGGGGACGAGCAGTACTTC.